Listed below are T cell receptor beta chains from one sample, sequenced in a study of tumor-infiltrating lymphocytes in primary liver carcinoma. Each CDR3 protein gets one entry after TCRdb re-called the multiplex PCR reads with MiXCR. The sample shows 45,000 to 55,000 distinct CDR3 sequences, less than 75% of them seen only once. Sequences were obtained from liver tumor tissue from sampling region 5. These TCRs come from a man aged 40-49 years with primary liver carcinoma and hepatitis B virus infection. The CDR3 runs from the conserved cysteine through the conserved F or W. Each record gives: V gene, clone size, D gene, J gene, CDR3 DNA, CDR3 protein. The D gene is left open where the match is weak. For some rows the clone size is stated as once, few or many, or as a class when expanded; others skip it.

TRBV6-6,-,-,TRBJ2-5,TGTGACAGCAGTTACGGACAGTGGGGAGGGGCCCAGTACTTC,CDSSYGQWGGAQYF
TRBV6-1,-,-,TRBJ1-4,TGTGCGAGCAGTCTGACGGACTTAAATGAAGAACTGTTTTTT,CASSLTDLNEELFF
TRBV5-1,-,-,TRBJ2-5,TGCGCCAGCTCCTACGGGGCAGGGAGAGAGACCCAGTACTTC,CASSYGAGRETQYF
TRBV5-1,-,-,TRBJ2-7,TGCGCTAGCAGCTTGCGGTCCGACAGTGTCTACGAGCAATACTTC,CASSLRSDSVYEQYF
TRBV4-2,many,TRBD2,TRBJ2-3,TGTGCCAGCAGCCAAGAACTAGCGGCTAGCACAGATACGCAGTATTTT,CASSQELAASTDTQYF
TRBV6-1,once,-,TRBJ1-1,TGTGCCAGTAATGAAGCTGTAGGGAGGGGGACCCGGGAAGGAGCTTTCTTT,CASNEAVGRGTREGAFF
TRBV7-9,-,TRBD1,TRBJ2-1,TGTGTCAGTATCCCCTCCGGGACAGGGGGTATCGATGAGCAGTTCTTC,CVSIPSGTGGIDEQFF
TRBV11-2,-,TRBD2,TRBJ2-7,TGTGCCAGCAACTTATCCGTCGTACTAGCGGGAGGGGGGTACGAGCAGTACTTC,CASNLSVVLAGGGYEQYF
TRBV11-3,-,TRBD2,TRBJ2-2,TGTGCCAGCAGCAGACGGCTAGCGGGAGGCACCGGGGGGCCGTTTTTT,CASSRRLAGGTGGPFF
TRBV6-6,-,-,TRBJ2-7,TGTGCCAGCAGTTCCCGCATGGACGGGAGCTCCTATGAGCAGTACTTC,CASSSRMDGSSYEQYF
TRBV5-4,-,TRBD1,TRBJ2-3,TGTGTCAGTTACAGGGGGAATCAGCCCCAGTATTTT,CVSYRGNQPQYF
TRBV11-2,-,-,TRBJ2-5,TGCGTCAGCAGCTTAGATTTTCTGGAGACCCAGTATTTC,CVSSLDFLETQYF
TRBV5-6,-,-,TRBJ1-1,TGTGCCAGCAGCGGAGTGGACGGAACGAACACTGAAGCTTCCTTT,CASSGVDGTNTEASF
TRBV28,-,TRBD2,TRBJ2-5,TGTGCCAGCAAAAGGCTAGCGGGATCACAAGAGAACCGGTACTTC,CASKRLAGSQENRYF
TRBV12-3/TRBV12-4,-,-,TRBJ2-2,TGTGCCAGCAGTTTTCAGAACATCTGGGAGCTGTTTTTT,CASSFQNIWELFF
TRBV4-1,once,-,TRBJ2-7,TGCGCCAACAGCTTGGACGGCTACGAGCAGTATTTC,CANSLDGYEQYF
TRBV12-3/TRBV12-4,-,TRBD1,TRBJ1-2,TGTGTAAGCAATTCCCCCCACGGACAGGGCTACTATGTCTACACCTTC,CVSNSPHGQGYYVYTF
TRBV11-2,medium-sized,-,TRBJ2-6,TGTGCCAGCAGCAATGGACTCTCTGGGGCCAACGTCCTGACTTTC,CASSNGLSGANVLTF
TRBV6-2/TRBV6-3,-,-,TRBJ2-1,TGTGCCAGCAGTTACACGTCCGGGACAAGGGGGATCTTC,CASSYTSGTRGIF
TRBV29-1,many,-,TRBJ1-1,TGCAGCGCATCCACCGGGGGACAGAACACTGAAGCTTTCTTT,CSASTGGQNTEAFF
TRBV6-6,-,-,TRBJ2-7,TGTGTCAGCAGTGGGGGGCGCACAGGGCATTACGAGCAGTACTTC,CVSSGGRTGHYEQYF
TRBV5-1,-,TRBD2,TRBJ2-3,TGCGCCAGCAGCTTGGCTAGCGGGAACACAGATACGCAGTACTTT,CASSLASGNTDTQYF
TRBV10-3,medium-sized,TRBD1,TRBJ2-1,TGTGCCATCAGATCAGGACAGGGGACCTACAATGAGCAGTTCTTC,CAIRSGQGTYNEQFF
TRBV6-1,-,-,TRBJ2-1,TGTGCCAGCAGTGAATGGACGGGAGAAGACAATGAGCACTTCTTC,CASSEWTGEDNEHFF
TRBV7-9,-,-,TRBJ1-1,TGTGCCGGCAGCTTAGCAATGGACAGGAACACTGAAGCTTTCTTT,CAGSLAMDRNTEAFF
TRBV20-1,-,TRBD2,TRBJ2-3,TGCAGTGCCGGAGCCAGCGGGAGGGCCATGGGTGGGACAGATACGCAGTATTTT,CSAGASGRAMGGTDTQYF
TRBV6-5,-,TRBD1,TRBJ2-7,TGTGCCAGCCGGGACAGGGGCTACGAGCAGTACTTC,CASRDRGYEQYF
TRBV19,-,TRBD2,TRBJ2-1,TGTGCCAGTAGCCCCCGAGGGACTAGCGGCTACAGTGAGCAGTTCTTC,CASSPRGTSGYSEQFF
TRBV12-3/TRBV12-4,-,-,TRBJ1-6,TGTGCCAGCAGCTCTACAAATAATTCACCCCCCCGCTTT,CASSSTNNSPPRF
TRBV6-5,-,-,TRBJ2-6,TGCGCCAGCAGTCTTTGGATAGGGATGAAATCTGGGGCCAACGTCCTGACTTTC,CASSLWIGMKSGANVLTF
TRBV11-2,few,-,TRBJ2-1,TGTGTCAGCAGCTCGCGCCCCAGCGGAGGGATATATGAGCAGTTCTTC,CVSSSRPSGGIYEQFF
TRBV11-2,-,-,TRBJ2-2,TGTGCCAGCAGCTTAGACCTCGGCCCGGTCCGGACCACCGGGGAGCTGCTTTTT,CASSLDLGPVRTTGELLF
TRBV5-5,-,TRBD2,TRBJ2-1,TGTGCCAGCAGCTCGGATCTAGCGGGAGGGCCGAATGAGCAGTCCTTC,CASSSDLAGGPNEQSF
TRBV4-2,many,-,TRBJ2-1,TGTGCCAGCAGCCAAGATGTTAACACCGTGGATGAGCAGTTCTTC,CASSQDVNTVDEQFF
TRBV10-3,-,TRBD1,TRBJ2-7,TGTACCATCAGTGATACCGGGACAGGGTGCAAATACGAGCAGTACTTC,CTISDTGTGCKYEQYF
TRBV7-9,-,-,TRBJ2-4,TGTCCCAGCAGCTTCGGAATCCGAGGTCTACAGGGCAAAAACATTCAGTACTTC,CPSSFGIRGLQGKNIQYF
TRBV28,many,-,TRBJ2-1,TGTGCCAGCCACACTAGGCCTAGCGAGCAGTTCTTC,CASHTRPSEQFF
TRBV29-1,-,TRBD1,TRBJ2-7,TGTAGCGTTGGGCAGGGGGCCTACAAACAGTACTTC,CSVGQGAYKQYF
TRBV11-2,-,-,TRBJ2-7,TGCGCCAGCAGCTTAACTAACACTGCCTACGAGCAGTGCTTC,CASSLTNTAYEQCF
TRBV10-2,many,-,TRBJ2-7,TGCGCCAGCCGGACTTACTACGAGCAGTACTTC,CASRTYYEQYF
TRBV11-2,medium-sized,-,TRBJ2-7,TGTGCCAGCTCATGGTCGGACAATCTACGAGGGCAGTACTTC,CASSWSDNLRGQYF
TRBV7-8,many,-,TRBJ2-5,TGTGCCAGCAGCCCGTCCAGCCCCTCCGTTCAAGAGACCCAGTACTTC,CASSPSSPSVQETQYF
TRBV6-5,many,-,TRBJ2-7,TGTGCCAGCAGTTACGCGCGGGACTCCCACTACGAGCAGTACTTC,CASSYARDSHYEQYF
TRBV20-1,few,-,TRBJ1-2,TGCAGTGCTACTGGGAGAGGAGGCTACACCTTC,CSATGRGGYTF